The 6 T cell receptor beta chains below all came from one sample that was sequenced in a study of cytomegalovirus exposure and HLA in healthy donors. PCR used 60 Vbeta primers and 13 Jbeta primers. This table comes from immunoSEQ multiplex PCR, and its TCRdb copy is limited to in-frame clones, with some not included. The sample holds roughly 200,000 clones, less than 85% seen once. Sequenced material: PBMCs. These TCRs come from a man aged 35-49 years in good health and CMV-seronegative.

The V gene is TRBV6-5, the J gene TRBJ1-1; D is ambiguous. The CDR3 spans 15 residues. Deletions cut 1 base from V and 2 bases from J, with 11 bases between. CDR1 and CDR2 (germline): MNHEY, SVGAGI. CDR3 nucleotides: TGTGCCAGCAGTTACTATGGCATTCTTAACACTGAAGCTTTCTTT. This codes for CASSYYGILNTEAFF.

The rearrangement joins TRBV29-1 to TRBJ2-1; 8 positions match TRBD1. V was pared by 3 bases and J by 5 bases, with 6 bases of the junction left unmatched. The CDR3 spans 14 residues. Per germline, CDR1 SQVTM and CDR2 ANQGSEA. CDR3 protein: CSVDVGTGNNEQFF. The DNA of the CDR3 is TGCAGCGTTGATGTCGGGACAGGTAACAATGAGCAGTTCTTC.

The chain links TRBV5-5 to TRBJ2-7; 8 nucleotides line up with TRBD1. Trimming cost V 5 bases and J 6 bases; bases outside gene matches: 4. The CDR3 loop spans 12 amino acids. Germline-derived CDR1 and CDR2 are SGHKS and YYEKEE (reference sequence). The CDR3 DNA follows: TGTGCCAGCAGGAAACAGGGGGGCGAGCAGTACTTC. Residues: CASRKQGGEQYF.

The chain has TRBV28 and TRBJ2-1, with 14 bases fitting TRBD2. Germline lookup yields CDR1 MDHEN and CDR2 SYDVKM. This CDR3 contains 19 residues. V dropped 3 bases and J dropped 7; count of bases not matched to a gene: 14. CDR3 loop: CASSFSGTSGSGVLNEQFF. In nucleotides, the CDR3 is TGTGCCAGCAGTTTTTCGGGGACTAGCGGGAGTGGGGTCCTGAATGAGCAGTTCTTC. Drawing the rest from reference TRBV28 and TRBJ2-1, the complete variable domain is DVKVTQSSRYLVKRTGEKVFLECVQDMDHENMFWYRQDPGLGLRLIYFSYDVKMKEKGDIPEGYSVSREKKERFSLILESASTNQTSMYLCASSFSGTSGSGVLNEQFFGPGTRLTVL.

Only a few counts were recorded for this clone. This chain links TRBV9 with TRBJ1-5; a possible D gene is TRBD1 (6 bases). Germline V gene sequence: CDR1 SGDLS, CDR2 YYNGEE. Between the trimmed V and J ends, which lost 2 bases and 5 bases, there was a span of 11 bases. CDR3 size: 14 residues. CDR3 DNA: TGTGCCAGCAGCGTCACAGGGTCCGATCAGCCCCAGCATTTT. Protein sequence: CASSVTGSDQPQHF.

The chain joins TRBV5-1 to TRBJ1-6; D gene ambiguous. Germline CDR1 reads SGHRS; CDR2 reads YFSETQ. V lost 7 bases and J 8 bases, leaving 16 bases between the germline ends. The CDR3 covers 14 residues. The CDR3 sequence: CASEAGSWDSPLHF. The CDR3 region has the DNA TGCGCCAGCGAGGCTGGCAGTTGGGATTCACCCCTCCACTTT. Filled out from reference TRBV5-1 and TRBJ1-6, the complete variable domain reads KAGVTQTPRYLIKTRGQQVTLSCSPISGHRSVSWYQQTPGQGLQFLFEYFSETQRNKGNFPGRFSGRQFSNSRSEMNVSTLELGDSALYLCASEAGSWDSPLHFGNGTRLTVT.